This record looks at one T cell receptor beta chain sequence and its context. This CDR3 has 14 amino acids. Germline CDR1 MGHDK, CDR2 SYGVNS. J lost 8 bases, V lost 3 bases, and 6 bases had no gene match. The study recruited people aged roughly 18 to 89 years across about two dozen US areas. Cohort allocation depended upon clinical history that participants reported. Symptom resolution, clearance, or two negative PCRs marked the recovered donors of Cohort 3. The sample is drawn from a study of blood T cell repertoires in COVID-19. Only in-frame clones appear in the TCRdb table, and some are missing; sequencing was by immunoSEQ multiplex PCR. Of approximately 350,000 clones in the sample, around 91% were seen once.

The TCR originated in a man aged 18 to 30 who had recovered from COVID-19. V usage is TRBV25-1 and J usage is TRBJ2-3; 9 bases agree with TRBD2. Sequencing input: PBMCs or T cells enriched from blood (not recorded which). The CDR3 DNA follows: TGTGCCAGCAGTGAGGCGGGGGGGCGCGGTACGCAGTATTTT. Amino acid sequence: CASSEAGGRGTQYF.